A single sample gave rise to the 28 T cell receptor beta chains below, sequenced in a study of blood T cell repertoires in COVID-19. Sequenced by immunoSEQ multiplex PCR; TCRdb stores in-frame clones only, minus some. Of approximately 390,000 clones listed, around 90% were seen once; the top ten hold about 6.8%. The sequencing input was peripheral blood. Source of these receptors: a man aged 18 to 29 with active or convalescent COVID-19.

The chain uses TRBV19 and TRBJ2-7; the D gene is possibly TRBD2 (5 bases). Trimming stripped 3 bases from V and 2 bases from J, with 17 bases between. CDR1 LNHDA and CDR2 SQIVND come from the germline V gene (reference sequence). CDR3 length: 16 residues. CDR3 nucleotide sequence: TGTGCCAGTAGTATCGATGGTAGAGGGAGTACCTACGAGCAGTACTTC. The encoded protein is CASSIDGRGSTYEQYF.

V usage is TRBV4-1 and J usage is TRBJ2-7; maybe TRBD2 (5 bases). The germline V gene encodes CDR1 MGHRA and CDR2 YSYEKL. V gave up 0 bases and J gave up 7 bases, with 19 bases separating them. This CDR3 contains 16 residues. CDR3 coding DNA: TGCGCCAGCAGCCAAGATCGAGGAAGCGGAGCCGGGGAGCAGTACTTC. Translated: CASSQDRGSGAGEQYF.

The chain couples TRBV5-8 to TRBJ1-5; 9 bases line up with TRBD1. The germline V gene has CDR1 SGHTS and CDR2 YDEGEE. The CDR3 runs to 15 residues. Trimming cost V 1 base and J 4 bases; bases outside gene matches: 3. This CDR3 reads CASSLNRGPNQPQHF. CDR3 nucleotides: TGTGCCAGCAGCTTGAACAGGGGGCCTAATCAGCCCCAGCATTTT.

CDR3 protein: CASRKTGDTEAFF. CDR3 in DNA: TGTGCCAGCAGGAAGACAGGGGACACTGAAGCTTTCTTT. The J gene is TRBJ1-1, the V gene TRBV27, with 8 nucleotides matching TRBD1. This CDR3 has 13 residues. The V and J ends lost 6 bases and 3 bases, in that order; junction bases with no gene match: 3. Germline loops: CDR1 MNHEY, CDR2 SMNVEV (reference sequence).

This clone showed up just a few times. J is TRBJ1-2 and V is TRBV24-1; D not certain. Germline CDR1 is KGHDR and CDR2 is SFDVKD. CDR3 size: 11 residues. The ends were cut back, 2 bases at V and 11 bases at J, with 8 bases in the middle. CDR3: CATSDSGKYTF. Written as DNA, the CDR3 is TGTGCCACCAGTGATTCGGGAAAATACACCTTC.

The chain joins TRBV4-1 to TRBJ2-5; D is perhaps TRBD2 (7 bases). V was clipped by 0 bases and J by 7 bases, with 30 bases between them. Germline CDR1 is MGHRA and CDR2 is YSYEKL. The CDR3 length is 20 residues. This chain's CDR3 is CASSQDGGGLVGSDEGTQYF. The CDR3 bases are TGCGCCAGCAGCCAAGATGGGGGGGGGCTAGTGGGATCTGACGAAGGGACCCAGTACTTC.

In DNA form, the CDR3 reads TGTGCCAGCAGTGACTCCTCGCTGGCGGGGTACACTGAAGCTTTCTTT. Protein: CASSDSSLAGYTEAFF. The chain has TRBV6-4 and TRBJ1-1, with D uncertain. The CDR3 is made up of 16 amino acids. Germline V gene data show CDR1 as MRHNA and CDR2 as SNTAGT. Trimming took off 0 bases at V and 3 bases at J, with 14 bases between the two ends.

The count of this clone is one. The genes are TRBV27 and TRBJ2-7; 11 bases map to TRBD2. V was pared by 6 bases and J by 0 bases, with 13 bases of the junction left unmatched. Germline lookup yields CDR1 MNHEY and CDR2 SMNVEV (reference sequence). The CDR3 runs 18 residues. CDR3 region: CASRQGLAGSGSSYEQYF. CDR3 DNA sequence: TGTGCCAGCAGGCAAGGACTAGCGGGCTCCGGAAGCTCCTACGAGCAGTACTTC.

Remarks on this clone: In the same sample, other DNA sequences code for this CDR3. CDR3 coding DNA: TGCAGCGTTGGACAGCTAATGAACACTGAAGCTTTCTTT. Its protein product is CSVGQLMNTEAFF. This rearrangement joins TRBV29-1 to TRBJ1-1, with TRBD1 as a possible D gene (5 bases). In germline, CDR1 is SQVTM, CDR2 ANQGSEA. The CDR3 loop spans 13 amino acids. Trimming removed 4 bases from V and 0 bases from J, with 9 bases in between. The entire variable domain, with the rest obtained from reference TRBV29-1 and TRBJ1-1, is as follows: SAVISQKPSRDICQRGTSLTIQCQVDSQVTMMFWYRQQPGQSLTLIATANQGSEATYESGFVIDKFPISRPNLTFSTLTVSNMSPEDSSIYLCSVGQLMNTEAFFGQGTRLTVV.

The V call is TRBV5-1, the J call TRBJ1-3; 7 nucleotides agree with TRBD1. The CDR3 spans 17 residues. The trim removed 2 bases at V and 1 base at J, leaving 9 bases unmatched. The V gene's germline CDR1 is SGHRS and CDR2 YFSETQ. CDR3 sequence reads: CASSFSLATGSGNTIYF. The DNA for the CDR3 is TGCGCCAGCAGCTTCTCCCTTGCGACAGGGTCTGGAAACACCATATATTTT. Full variable domain (remainder filled in from reference TRBV5-1 and TRBJ1-3): KAGVTQTPRYLIKTRGQQVTLSCSPISGHRSVSWYQQTPGQGLQFLFEYFSETQRNKGNFPGRFSGRQFSNSRSEMNVSTLELGDSALYLCASSFSLATGSGNTIYFGEGSWLTVV.

The V gene is TRBV11-1, the J gene TRBJ2-7, with D possibly matching TRBD2 (7 bases). The CDR3 has 13 amino acids. Germline V lookup: CDR1 SGHAT, CDR2 FQDESV (reference sequence). Between the trimmed V and J ends, which lost 4 bases and 4 bases, there was a span of 11 bases. The CDR3 sequence: CASSWGGLYEQYF. The CDR3 DNA is TGTGCCAGCAGCTGGGGGGGCCTGTACGAGCAGTACTTC.

V and J are TRBV9 and TRBJ1-1; D gene uncertain. The V and J ends lost 0 bases and 0 bases respectively, with 12 bases between them. This CDR3 contains 16 residues. Looked up from germline, CDR1 is SGDLS and CDR2 is YYNGEE. DNA for the CDR3: TGTGCCAGCAGCGTAGGTCAGGCCCCTATGAACACTGAAGCTTTCTTT. This gives the protein CASSVGQAPMNTEAFF.

This chain uses TRBV19 with TRBJ1-4; D is uncertain. Germline V gives CDR1 LNHDA, CDR2 SQIVND (reference sequence). This CDR3 has 14 residues. The ends were cut back, 6 bases at V and 4 bases at J, with 12 bases in the middle. The CDR3, as DNA: TGTGCCAGTAGCTGGAGATTAGATAATGAAAAACTGTTTTTT. Its translation: CASSWRLDNEKLFF.

The chain has TRBV28 and TRBJ1-3, with TRBD1 matching over 7 bases. CDR3 length: 14 residues. Germline V gene data show CDR1 as MDHEN and CDR2 as SYDVKM. Trimming at V came to 2 bases and at J to 2 bases, leaving 0 bases not matched to a gene. The CDR3 coding sequence is TGTGCCAGCAGTTTAAGGGGGCCTGGAAACACCATATATTTT. It specifies CASSLRGPGNTIYF.

The V call is TRBV7-3, the J call TRBJ2-3; TRBD2 aligns across 10 bases. Trimming cost V 4 bases and J 2 bases; bases outside gene matches: 3. There are 15 residues in the CDR3. Germline V gene data show CDR1 as SGHTA and CDR2 as FQGTGA. The CDR3 nucleotides read TGTGCCAGCAGCTACGGACTAGCGGTCACAGATACGCAGTATTTT. This translates into CASSYGLAVTDTQYF.

The chain has TRBV13 and TRBJ1-5; D is unclear. This CDR3 has 13 residues. Germline CDR1 PRHDT, CDR2 FYEKMQ (reference sequence). Trimming pared 0 bases from V and 5 bases from J, leaving 5 bases between. CDR3 nucleotide sequence: TGTGCCAGCAGCTTAGGGAGGGATCAGCCCCAGCATTTT. Amino acids: CASSLGRDQPQHF.

The genes are TRBV9 and TRBJ2-7, with TRBD2 identical over 8 bases. The CDR3 is 16 residues long. Germline V CDR1 and CDR2: SGDLS, YYNGEE. J was trimmed by 1 base and V by 4 bases; bases with no gene match: 10. The CDR3 nucleotides read TGTGCCAGCAGCCTCACGGGGGGGACGGGTTCCTACGAGCAGTACTTC. It specifies CASSLTGGTGSYEQYF.

The rearrangement joins TRBV24-1 to TRBJ1-4; D uncertain. The germline CDR1 and CDR2 sequences are KGHDR and SFDVKD. V lost 8 bases, J lost 8 bases, and 14 bases lay in between. This CDR3 spans 13 amino acids. The CDR3 here is CATNHPDREKLFF. CDR3 DNA sequence: TGTGCCACCAATCATCCCGATAGAGAAAAACTGTTTTTT.

The genes are TRBV10-3 and TRBJ2-7; the match to TRBD2 covers 9 bases. The CDR3 sequence is 16 residues long. After removal of 3 bases from V and 6 bases from J, the junction contained 12 bases not matched to a gene. Germline-derived CDR1 and CDR2 are ENHRY and SYGVKD. CDR3 region: CAISEGLEAGGTEQYF. CDR3 coding DNA: TGTGCCATCAGTGAAGGTCTCGAAGCGGGAGGAACCGAGCAGTACTTC.

The chain couples TRBV9 to TRBJ2-5; D might be TRBD2 (6 bases). The germline gives CDR1 SGDLS, CDR2 YYNGEE. The CDR3 runs 13 residues. Trimming took 4 bases from V and 5 from J, leaving 12 bases between them. CDR3 amino acids: CASSPNAGETQYF. CDR3 sequence (DNA): TGTGCCAGCAGCCCCAACGCGGGGGAGACCCAGTACTTC.

The chain joins TRBV2 to TRBJ1-3, with 7 bases matching TRBD1. This CDR3 region has 17 residues. Germline V lookup: CDR1 SNHLY, CDR2 FYNNEI. The V gene end was trimmed by 9 bases and the J gene end by 0 bases; junction bases not matched to a gene: 14. CDR3 DNA sequence: TGTGCCAGTATTTCCCCATGGACAGGCAGCTCTGGAAACACCATATATTTT. Protein: CASISPWTGSSGNTIYF.

The chain has TRBV5-5 and TRBJ2-4; D is undetermined. Germline CDR1 reads SGHKS; CDR2 reads YYEKEE (reference sequence). This CDR3 comprises 19 residues. V gave up 2 bases and J gave up 0 bases, with 21 bases separating them. In nucleotides, the CDR3 is TGTGCCAGCAGCTTTGGTCCTTCTATGCTCTATCTAGCCAAAAACATTCAGTACTTC. Encoded protein: CASSFGPSMLYLAKNIQYF.

The chain is built from TRBV5-8 and TRBJ1-5; D is unresolved. The V and J ends lost 2 bases and 1 base respectively, with 10 bases between them. CDR1 is SGHTS and CDR2 is YDEGEE in the germline V gene. This CDR3 is 15 amino acids long. The CDR3 DNA reads as TGTGCCAGCAGCTTAGCCCGATTGAGCAATCAGCCCCAGCATTTT. The encoded protein is CASSLARLSNQPQHF.

The chain has TRBV7-2 and TRBJ1-1; maybe TRBD1 (5 bases). V lost 5 bases to trimming and J lost 8 bases, with 15 bases between them. The CDR3 has 13 amino acids. CDR1 and CDR2 from the germline V gene are SGHTA and FQGNSA. The DNA of the CDR3 is TGTGCCAGCAGCCCGGCCCAGGGATCCGAAGCTTTCTTT. Its protein is CASSPAQGSEAFF. The full variable domain, its missing parts supplied by reference TRBV7-2 and TRBJ1-1, is GAGVSQSPSNKVTEKGKDVELRCDPISGHTALYWYRQSLGQGLEFLIYFQGNSAPDKSGLPSDRFSAERTGGSVSTLTIQRTQQEDSAVYLCASSPAQGSEAFFGQGTRLTVV.

CDR3 residues: CASYPGSGATNEKLFF. Here the CDR3 DNA reads TGTGCCAGCTACCCTGGTTCGGGGGCAACTAATGAAAAACTGTTTTTT. The rearrangement joins TRBV5-5 to TRBJ1-4; perhaps TRBD1 as D (5 bases). The CDR3 covers 16 residues. CDR1 and CDR2 from the germline V gene are SGHKS and YYEKEE (reference sequence). V was shortened by 7 bases and J by 0 bases, with 16 bases between the two germline ends.

The chain uses TRBV6-5 and TRBJ1-2; 10 nucleotides match TRBD1. CDR3 length equals 15 residues. The V gene end was trimmed by 7 bases and the J gene end by 4 bases; junction bases not matched to a gene: 9. Germline V gene sequence: CDR1 MNHEY, CDR2 SVGAGI. This chain's CDR3 is CASTPGQGISYGYTF. The CDR3 DNA sequence: TGTGCCAGCACCCCGGGACAGGGGATTTCCTATGGCTACACCTTC.

The chain links TRBV19 to TRBJ1-1; D may be TRBD1 (5 bases). The CDR3 runs 13 residues. V shed 5 bases and J shed 0 bases, with 7 bases lying between them. Germline CDR1 and CDR2: LNHDA and SQIVND (reference sequence). This CDR3 is CASSFRVNTEAFF. The CDR3 DNA reads TGTGCCAGTAGTTTCAGGGTGAACACTGAAGCTTTCTTT.

Regarding this clone: An end of the junction does not agree with germline; a read error may underlie this. This chain links TRBV7-3 with TRBJ1-2; D is unclear. The CDR3 totals 11 residues. Germline CDR1 SGHTA, CDR2 FQGTGA. CDR3 in amino acids: CASSLGLQVAF. The CDR3 coding sequence is TGTGCCAGCAGCTTAGGCCTGCAGGTCGCCTTC.